These 28 T cell receptor beta chains originate from one sample sequenced in a study of blood T cells in healthy people across ages. Next came a second PCR, run for about 6 to 12 cycles, which used a sample-barcoded 5' primer along with a J-beta primer mix. TCRdb recomputed calls from the 5' RACE reads with MiXCR, one row per CDR3 protein. The top ten clones hold nearly 20% of a sample with 650,000 to 950,000 distinct CDR3 sequences, under 55% of them seen once. Sequenced input: blood. These receptors were taken from a man aged 55 to 70 in good health.

The rearrangement joins TRBV5-1 to TRBJ2-7; D call uncertain. CDR1 is SGHRS, CDR2 YFSETQ, per germline. Between the trimmed V and J ends, which lost 0 bases and 4 bases, there was a span of 11 bases. This CDR3 is 14 amino acids long. In DNA, the CDR3 is TGCGCCAGCAGCTTGGCCCTTGACGTGTACGAGCAGTACTTC. This encodes CASSLALDVYEQYF.

This chain links TRBV29-1 with TRBJ2-1; 10 nucleotides align to TRBD1. The CDR3 is made up of 14 amino acids. V trimming: 6 bases; J trimming: 7 bases; junction bases outside the gene matches: 9. Per germline, CDR1 SQVTM and CDR2 ANQGSEA. This CDR3 reads CSVAPGQGRNEQFF. The CDR3 nucleotides read TGCAGCGTGGCACCGGGACAGGGGAGAAATGAGCAGTTCTTC.

CDR3 residues: CASSRASGATDTQYF. The CDR3 DNA sequence: TGCGCCAGCAGTCGAGCTAGCGGGGCCACAGATACGCAGTATTTT. V and J are TRBV4-3 and TRBJ2-3; TRBD2 aligns across 9 bases. CDR3 size: 15 residues. The V gene end was trimmed by 6 bases and the J gene end by 2 bases; junction bases not matched to a gene: 6. Looked up from germline, CDR1 is LGHNA and CDR2 is YSLEER.

This sequence joins TRBV5-5 and TRBJ1-2; D remains ambiguous. The CDR3 contains 13 residues. V was pared by 1 base and J by 8 bases, with 12 bases between. The V gene's germline CDR1 is SGHKS and CDR2 YYEKEE (reference sequence). The CDR3, as DNA: TGTGCCAGCAGCTTGCCAGACCTTAAGGGCTACACCTTC. It encodes CASSLPDLKGYTF. Full variable domain (outside the CDR3, taken from reference TRBV5-5 and TRBJ1-2): DAGVTQSPTHLIKTRGQQVTLRCSPISGHKSVSWYQQVLGQGPQFIFQYYEKEERGRGNFPDRFSARQFPNYSSELNVNALLLGDSALYLCASSLPDLKGYTFGSGTRLTVV.

A word on this clonotype: Given a much more abundant clone one base away, this may be a read error. This sequence joins TRBV2 and TRBJ1-5; D uncertain. This CDR3 spans 14 amino acids. CDR1 SNHLY and CDR2 FYNNEI come from the germline V gene. V was trimmed by 3 bases and J by 0 bases, leaving 6 bases between them. The CDR3: CASSDRRSNQPQHF. CDR3 bases: TGTGCCAGCAGTGACAGGCGTAGCAATCAGCCCCAGCATTTT.

This clonotype was observed a few times. Because the CDR3's place on the DNA is in doubt, the DNA is left out and the CDR3 is given as listed by TCRdb. The V call is TRBV12-3 or TRBV12-4, the J call TRBJ1-1. The CDR3 is 12 amino acids long, termini counted. This chain's CDR3 is CASSTSDTEAFF.

There are a few counts of this clonotype. V usage is TRBV7-2 and J usage is TRBJ2-7; D possibly matches TRBD1 or TRBD2 (7 bases each). The CDR3 contains 15 residues. The germline V gene encodes CDR1 SGHTA and CDR2 FQGNSA. Deletions cut 6 bases from V and 2 bases from J, with 17 bases between. CDR3 bases: TGTGCCAGCAGAAAGACAGGGACTACTACCTACGAGCAGTACTTC. Amino acid sequence: CASRKTGTTTYEQYF.

This clonotype has a handful of counts. The rearrangement links TRBV7-2 to TRBJ2-7; 12 nucleotides match TRBD2. Germline-derived CDR1 and CDR2 are SGHTA and FQGNSA. This CDR3 is built from 15 residues. The V and J ends lost 2 bases and 5 bases, in that order; junction bases with no gene match: 4. The CDR3 bases are TGTGCCAGCAGCTTACAACTAGCGGGGGGAAACGAGCAGTACTTC. It translates to CASSLQLAGGNEQYF.

This clonotype has just a few counts. The rearrangement links TRBV20-1 to TRBJ2-3; 8 nucleotides align to TRBD1. This CDR3 contains 13 residues. Trimming cost V 5 bases and J 6 bases; bases outside gene matches: 7. Per the germline V gene, CDR1 is DFQATT and CDR2 is SNEGSKA (reference sequence). CDR3 region: CSAQDRVVDTQYF. The CDR3 DNA follows: TGCAGTGCTCAGGACAGGGTAGTGGATACGCAGTATTTT.

This clonotype was found a few times. The V call is TRBV4-1, the J call TRBJ2-2; TRBD2 is a possible D gene (5 bases). The germline V gene has CDR1 MGHRA and CDR2 YSYEKL. The CDR3 is made up of 15 amino acids. The germline V and J ends were trimmed by 0 bases and 7 bases, with 12 bases remaining between them. The CDR3 is CASSQESSGGGELFF. The CDR3 DNA reads TGCGCCAGCAGCCAAGAGAGTTCAGGAGGCGGGGAGCTGTTTTTT.

The J gene is TRBJ1-2, the V gene TRBV14; D unresolved. With 0 bases removed from V and 10 bases from J, the gap between germline ends came to 9 bases. This CDR3 contains 12 residues. Germline V gives CDR1 SGHDN, CDR2 FVKESK. CDR3 region: CASSQEPYSYTF. CDR3 coding DNA: TGTGCCAGCAGCCAAGAACCCTATTCCTACACCTTC.

This clonotype has at least ten counts. The chain combines TRBV6-4 with TRBJ2-6; D not certain. Looked up from germline, CDR1 is MRHNA and CDR2 is SNTAGT. The CDR3 length is 14 residues. Trimming took 2 bases from V and 2 from J, leaving 4 bases between them. The CDR3 here is CASSDRAGANVLTF. The CDR3 nucleotides read TGTGCCAGCAGTGACAGGGCTGGGGCCAACGTCCTGACTTTC.

The V call is TRBV10-3, the J call TRBJ1-1; 11 bases fit TRBD1. CDR3 length equals 14 residues. Trimming removed 6 bases from V and 3 bases from J; junction bases left unmatched: 3. The germline CDR1 and CDR2 sequences are ENHRY and SYGVKD. CDR3 amino acids: CAIRGTGGYTEAFF. DNA for the CDR3: TGTGCCATCAGAGGGACAGGGGGATACACTGAAGCTTTCTTT.

This clonotype was observed a few times. The J gene is TRBJ2-7, the V gene TRBV7-9; 8 bases are a match to TRBD2. The CDR3 covers 15 residues. Germline lookup yields CDR1 SEHNR and CDR2 FQNEAQ (reference sequence). Losses at the gene ends were 4 bases for V and 1 base for J; bases not matched to a gene: 6. The CDR3 bases are TGTGCCAGCAGCTCCGGGAGGGAGGTATCCTACGAGCAGTACTTC. Its protein product is CASSSGREVSYEQYF.

This chain connects TRBV12-3 or TRBV12-4 to TRBJ2-7; TRBD1 might be the D (6 bases). The J call is in doubt because the DNA end fits TRBJ2-5 better. The CDR3 extends over 13 amino acids. CDR3 in amino acids: CASSTTGSETQYF. CDR3 coding DNA: TGTGCCAGCAGTACCACAGGGAGTGAGACCCAGTACTTC.

In its sample, this clonotype was seen a few times. The V gene is TRBV21-1, the J gene TRBJ1-6; TRBD1, the table's D call, was not compared with the DNA. TRBV21-1 is a pseudogene locus. The CDR3 consists of 15 residues. CDR3 in amino acids: CASSKGQGFRSPLHF. In DNA form, the CDR3 reads TGTGCCAGCAGCAAGGGACAGGGGTTTCGGTCACCCCTCCACTTT.

The chain couples TRBV5-1 to TRBJ1-4; perhaps TRBD1 as D (6 bases). Germline loops: CDR1 SGHRS, CDR2 YFSETQ. With 1 base removed from V and 0 bases from J, the gap between germline ends came to 10 bases. The CDR3 covers 16 residues. Here the CDR3 reads CASSLQGPATNEKLFF. CDR3 bases: TGCGCCAGCAGCTTGCAGGGGCCGGCAACTAATGAAAAACTGTTTTTT.

This clonotype was seen many times. V usage is TRBV7-2 and J usage is TRBJ2-1; D might be TRBD1 (6 bases). Germline V gene sequence: CDR1 SGHTA, CDR2 FQGNSA. With 0 bases removed from V and 2 bases from J, the gap between germline ends came to 8 bases. The CDR3 is 15 residues long. The CDR3 here is CASSLAGAAYNEQFF. CDR3 coding DNA: TGTGCCAGCAGCTTAGCGGGGGCAGCCTACAATGAGCAGTTCTTC. The full variable domain, rest sourced from reference TRBV7-2 and TRBJ2-1, is GAGVSQSPSNKVTEKGKDVELRCDPISGHTALYWYRQSLGQGLEFLIYFQGNSAPDKSGLPSDRFSAERTGGSVSTLTIQRTQQEDSAVYLCASSLAGAAYNEQFFGPGTRLTVL.

Only a few counts were recorded for this clonotype. The V call is TRBV7-2, the J call TRBJ2-1, with 10 nucleotides matching TRBD2. Germline V gene sequence: CDR1 SGHTA, CDR2 FQGNSA. The CDR3 covers 17 residues. V gave up 5 bases and J gave up 7 bases; unmatched junction bases: 14. The CDR3 loop is CASSRWEGAGGNNEQFF. CDR3 coding DNA: TGTGCCAGCAGCCGGTGGGAGGGAGCGGGGGGGAATAATGAGCAGTTCTTC.

The chain couples TRBV4-3 to TRBJ1-2; D ambiguous. The CDR3 extends over 14 amino acids. Trimming pared 0 bases from V and 2 bases from J, leaving 7 bases between. The germline CDR1 and CDR2 sequences are LGHNA and YSLEER. This CDR3 is CASSQDRWNYGYTF. The DNA of the CDR3 is TGCGCCAGCAGCCAAGACCGATGGAACTATGGCTACACCTTC.

This clonotype was observed at least ten times. The chain combines TRBV5-5 with TRBJ2-6; the D is unclear. Germline values: CDR1 SGHKS, CDR2 YYEKEE (reference sequence). Trimming shortened V by 0 bases and J by 0 bases, and 7 bases separated the two germline ends. The CDR3 is 16 residues long. CDR3 region: CASSLEVYSGANVLTF. DNA of the CDR3: TGTGCCAGCAGCTTGGAGGTGTACTCTGGGGCCAACGTCCTGACTTTC. Filled out from reference TRBV5-5 and TRBJ2-6, the complete variable domain reads DAGVTQSPTHLIKTRGQQVTLRCSPISGHKSVSWYQQVLGQGPQFIFQYYEKEERGRGNFPDRFSARQFPNYSSELNVNALLLGDSALYLCASSLEVYSGANVLTFGAGSRLTVL.

The chain combines TRBV7-2 with TRBJ1-5, with 7 bases lining up with TRBD1. This CDR3 region has 15 residues. V gave up 5 bases and J gave up 4 bases; unmatched junction bases: 8. CDR1 and CDR2 (germline): SGHTA, FQGNSA. CDR3 coding DNA: TGTGCCAGCAGCACAGACAGGGCCTTAAATCAGCCCCAGCATTTT. This encodes CASSTDRALNQPQHF.

The V call is TRBV4-3, the J call TRBJ1-4, with D perhaps TRBD1 (5 bases). The germline V gene has CDR1 LGHNA and CDR2 YSLEER. The CDR3 consists of 15 residues. V gave up 0 bases and J gave up 8 bases, with 13 bases separating them. The CDR3, as DNA: TGCGCCAGCAGCCAAGAGGGGGGACGCTTCGAAAAACTGTTTTTT. Residues: CASSQEGGRFEKLFF.

About this clonotype: This may arise from a read error, as a much more abundant clone is one base away. This chain uses TRBV20-1 with TRBJ2-1, with TRBD2 matching over 7 bases. The J call may be mistaken, given a closer DNA end match to TRBJ2-7. From germline, CDR1 is DFQATT and CDR2 SNEGSKA (reference sequence). The CDR3 covers 16 residues. The CDR3 coding sequence is TGCAGTGCTAGAGATGTTGGGGGGGGGTACGTCGATGAGCAGTACTTC. Its protein is CSARDVGGGYVDEQYF.

Concerning this clonotype: A much larger clone lies a single base off, so this may be a read error. CDR3 loop: CASSWAGGNNQPQHF. CDR3 coding DNA: TGTGCCAGCAGCTGGGCAGGGGGCAACAATCAGCCCCAGCATTTT. The chain combines TRBV11-2 with TRBJ1-5; 8 bases map to TRBD1. The CDR3 totals 15 residues. V lost 4 bases to trimming and J lost 3 bases; unmatched junction nucleotides: 5. Germline CDR1 and CDR2: SGHAT and FQNNGV.

This clonotype came up many times. The gene calls are TRBV27 and TRBJ2-7, with D perhaps TRBD2 (6 bases). Trimming stripped 4 bases from V and 4 bases from J, with 11 bases between. The germline V gene encodes CDR1 MNHEY and CDR2 SMNVEV (reference sequence). The CDR3 is made up of 13 amino acids. The CDR3 sequence: CASSYAGGYEQYF. The CDR3 nucleotides are TGTGCCAGCAGTTACGCCGGGGGTTACGAGCAGTACTTC.

This clonotype has only a few counts. The rearrangement uses TRBV5-1 and TRBJ2-1; D not certain. The germline CDR1 and CDR2 sequences are SGHRS and YFSETQ. V shed 5 bases and J shed 0 bases, with 12 bases lying between them. The CDR3 has 15 residues. This CDR3 is CASRPSASSYNEQFF. The DNA of the CDR3 is TGCGCCAGCAGACCCTCCGCAAGCTCCTACAATGAGCAGTTCTTC.

The V call is TRBV4-3, the J call TRBJ2-3; 10 positions agree with TRBD2. After removal of 0 bases from V and 6 bases from J, the junction contained 6 bases not matched to a gene. Per germline, CDR1 LGHNA and CDR2 YSLEER. This CDR3 region has 16 residues. CDR3 bases: TGCGCCAGCAGCCAAGAGGCTAGCGGGGGTCATGATACGCAGTATTTT. Translation: CASSQEASGGHDTQYF.